The 15 T cell receptor beta chains below all came from one sample that was sequenced in a study of shared T cell receptors in the human thymus. TCRdb keeps only in-frame clones here, not all; method: immunoSEQ multiplex PCR. Of under 450,000 clones listed, just under 95% are singletons. Sequencing input: thymocytes. These receptors were collected from a human donor.

The V gene is TRBV18, the J gene TRBJ2-1, with D unclear. V was trimmed by 0 bases and J by 8 bases, leaving 11 bases between them. Germline lookup yields CDR1 KGHSH and CDR2 LQKENI. The CDR3 has 14 residues. The CDR3 protein is CASSPPYSTDEQFF. The CDR3 bases are TGTGCCAGCTCACCACCATATTCAACGGATGAGCAGTTCTTC.

As concerns this clone: An end of the junction differs from the germline gene, which may be a read error. The rearrangement links TRBV4-3 to TRBJ2-3; 12 nucleotides match TRBD2. Looked up from germline, CDR1 is LGHNA and CDR2 is YSLEER. The CDR3 consists of 17 residues. The CDR3 DNA reads TGCGCCAGCAGGCAAGGTCGACTAGCGGGAGTAGGAGATACGCAGTATTTT. Its translation is CASRQGRLAGVGDTQYF.

This clone showed up just once. J is TRBJ2-7 and V is TRBV7-6, with a tentative D call TRBD2 (5 bases). The CDR3 runs 14 residues. The V and J ends lost 4 bases and 5 bases respectively, with 15 bases between them. Germline CDR1 SGHVS, CDR2 FNYEAQ. CDR3 sequence reads: CASSYPPSRDEQYF. CDR3 coding DNA: TGTGCCAGCAGCTACCCCCCCTCGCGGGACGAGCAGTACTTC.

The V and J genes are TRBV28 and TRBJ2-5, with D maybe TRBD2 (5 bases). The CDR3 runs 16 residues. The germline CDR1 and CDR2 sequences are MDHEN and SYDVKM. V was shortened by 3 bases and J by 4 bases, with 18 bases between the two germline ends. DNA for the CDR3: TGTGCCAGCAGTTTGAGCTTAGGAGGAAGTGGAGAGACCCAGTACTTC. Its translation: CASSLSLGGSGETQYF.

The rearrangement uses TRBV28 and TRBJ2-7; TRBD2 aligns across 8 bases. The CDR3 extends over 14 amino acids. CDR1 and CDR2 (germline): MDHEN, SYDVKM. V trimming: 5 bases; J trimming: 7 bases; junction bases outside the gene matches: 10. The CDR3 protein is CASSERSGTGEQYF. Written as DNA, the CDR3 is TGTGCCAGCAGTGAGCGTAGCGGGACGGGAGAGCAGTACTTC.

The CDR3 nucleotides read TGTGCCAGCAGTTACTCAGGGGGTTGGACCGGGGAGCTGTTTTTT. Translated: CASSYSGGWTGELFF. This sequence joins TRBV6-5 and TRBJ2-2, with D perhaps matching TRBD1 (6 bases). V gave up 0 bases and J gave up 5 bases, with 10 bases separating them. The CDR3 sequence is 15 residues long. From germline, CDR1 is MNHEY and CDR2 SVGAGI.

The V gene is TRBV6-1, the J gene TRBJ2-7; TRBD1 is a possible D gene (5 bases). The CDR3 spans 15 residues. The V and J ends lost 6 bases and 0 bases respectively, with 15 bases between them. Germline assignment: CDR1 MNHNS and CDR2 SASEGT. The CDR3 reads CASSLTEKSSYEQYF. For the CDR3, the DNA is TGTGCCAGCAGCTTGACAGAAAAGAGCTCCTACGAGCAGTACTTC.

This clone was detected only once. The rearrangement uses TRBV29-1 and TRBJ2-1; weak D call: TRBD1 (5 bases). Trimming left V 0 bases short and J 10 bases short, with 16 bases between. This CDR3 contains 14 residues. Germline V CDR1 and CDR2: SQVTM, ANQGSEA. CDR3 sequence: CSVEDRSFWGEQFF. The CDR3, as DNA: TGCAGCGTTGAAGATAGGAGCTTTTGGGGCGAGCAGTTCTTC.

The chain combines TRBV27 with TRBJ2-1, with TRBD1 identical over 7 bases. CDR1 is MNHEY and CDR2 is SMNVEV in the germline V gene (reference sequence). After removal of 7 bases from V and 2 bases from J, the junction contained 5 bases not matched to a gene. CDR3 size: 14 residues. The CDR3: CASKNDRAYNEQFF. The CDR3, as DNA: TGTGCCAGCAAGAACGACAGGGCCTACAATGAGCAGTTCTTC.

The chain employs TRBV2 and TRBJ2-1; 12 positions agree with TRBD2. With 6 bases clipped from V and 8 bases from J, the junction kept 20 bases outside the gene matches. The germline gives CDR1 SNHLY, CDR2 FYNNEI. The CDR3 consists of 19 residues. CDR3 in DNA: TGTGCCAGCAGCTCCACTAGCGGGAGGCCCCTCGCCGTACAGCATGAGCAGTTCTTC. It yields the protein CASSSTSGRPLAVQHEQFF.

This rearrangement joins TRBV7-2 to TRBJ2-5; D might be TRBD2 (5 bases). The CDR3 covers 18 residues. V was shortened by 4 bases and J by 1 base, with 22 bases between the two germline ends. Germline CDR1 is SGHTA and CDR2 is FQGNSA. CDR3 bases: TGTGCCAGCAGCTCCGCGAGTAGGTTGGCGGGTCGCCAAGAGACCCAGTACTTC. Its protein product is CASSSASRLAGRQETQYF.

This chain connects TRBV5-4 to TRBJ2-5; TRBD2 aligns across 11 bases. This CDR3 has 17 residues. CDR1 is SGHNT, CDR2 YYREEE, per germline (reference sequence). V lost 3 bases and J lost 5; bases outside the gene matches: 12. For the CDR3, the DNA is TGTGCCAGCAGCTCCTACTCACTAGCGGGAGTAGCGGAGACCCAGTACTTC. Protein: CASSSYSLAGVAETQYF. The whole variable domain, remainder taken from reference TRBV5-4 and TRBJ2-5, is ETGVTQSPTHLIKTRGQQVTLRCSSQSGHNTVSWYQQALGQGPQFIFQYYREEENGRGNFPPRFSGLQFPNYSSELNVNALELDDSALYLCASSSYSLAGVAETQYFGPGTRLLVL.

CDR3 loop: CASSLMTSGGYEQYF. The CDR3, as DNA: TGTGCCAGCAGTTTGATGACTAGCGGGGGCTACGAGCAGTACTTC. V usage is TRBV28 and J usage is TRBJ2-7; TRBD2 aligns across 12 bases. Germline V gene lookup returns CDR1 MDHEN and CDR2 SYDVKM. V shed 3 bases, J shed 3 bases, and the junction held 3 bases outside the gene matches. CDR3 size: 15 residues.

The V and J genes are TRBV19 and TRBJ2-1; 11 bases agree with TRBD2. V lost 8 bases and J lost 6; bases outside the gene matches: 6. This CDR3 contains 14 residues. Germline values: CDR1 LNHDA, CDR2 SQIVND (reference sequence). The CDR3 is CASSLAGGSNEQFF. The CDR3 DNA reads as TGTGCCAGTTCATTAGCGGGAGGGAGCAATGAGCAGTTCTTC.

This clone has only one observation. V is TRBV15 and J is TRBJ2-2; a weak D match, TRBD1 (5 bases). Looked up from germline, CDR1 is LNHNV and CDR2 is YYDKDF (reference sequence). The CDR3 spans 18 residues. Trimming stripped 0 bases from V and 0 bases from J, with 14 bases between. The CDR3: CATSRERQLRTNTGELFF. CDR3 DNA sequence: TGTGCCACCAGCAGAGAAAGACAGCTACGAACGAACACCGGGGAGCTGTTTTTT.